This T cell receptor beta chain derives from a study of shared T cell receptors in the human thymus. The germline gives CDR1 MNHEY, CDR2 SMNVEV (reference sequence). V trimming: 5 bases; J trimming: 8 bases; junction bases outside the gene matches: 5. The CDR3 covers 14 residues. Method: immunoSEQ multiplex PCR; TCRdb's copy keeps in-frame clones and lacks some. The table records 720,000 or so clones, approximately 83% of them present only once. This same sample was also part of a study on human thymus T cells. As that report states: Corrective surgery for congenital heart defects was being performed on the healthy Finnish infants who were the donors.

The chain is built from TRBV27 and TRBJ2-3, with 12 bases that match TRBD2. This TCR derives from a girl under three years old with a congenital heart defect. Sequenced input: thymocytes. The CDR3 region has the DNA TGTGCCAGCAGTCTAGCGGGGGGGCTAAGTACGCAGTATTTT. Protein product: CASSLAGGLSTQYF.